This record concerns one T cell receptor beta chain sequence. A read error may explain this, as a much larger clone is one base away. Other DNA sequences within the sample encode an identical CDR3. TCRdb reanalyzed the PCR reads via MiXCR. The top ten clones hold approximately 20% of a sample with about 39,000 clones, 19% of them seen once. The sample belongs to a study of metastatic and nonmetastatic thyroid tumors. Across the whole study: The study looked at repertoires side by side in blood and in tumor or nodule tissue from malignant and benign thyroid patients.

Trimming cost V 2 bases and J 2 bases; bases outside gene matches: 17. The CDR3 is 19 residues long. From germline, CDR1 is MNHEY and CDR2 SVGEGT. Thyroid surgery took place with no prior treatment in any patient. Sequencing was done on a sample of blood. The chain is built from TRBV6-2 or TRBV6-3 and TRBJ2-5; 7 bases match TRBD1. The receptor comes from a female donor with papillary thyroid cancer or a benign thyroid nodule (not recorded which). Some clones in this sample may be carry-over from other donors' samples. CDR3 DNA sequence: TGTGCCAGCAGTTACCCCCGACAGGGTCGCGGAATGGCGCAAGAGACCCAGTACTTC. Translating it yields CASSYPRQGRGMAQETQYF.